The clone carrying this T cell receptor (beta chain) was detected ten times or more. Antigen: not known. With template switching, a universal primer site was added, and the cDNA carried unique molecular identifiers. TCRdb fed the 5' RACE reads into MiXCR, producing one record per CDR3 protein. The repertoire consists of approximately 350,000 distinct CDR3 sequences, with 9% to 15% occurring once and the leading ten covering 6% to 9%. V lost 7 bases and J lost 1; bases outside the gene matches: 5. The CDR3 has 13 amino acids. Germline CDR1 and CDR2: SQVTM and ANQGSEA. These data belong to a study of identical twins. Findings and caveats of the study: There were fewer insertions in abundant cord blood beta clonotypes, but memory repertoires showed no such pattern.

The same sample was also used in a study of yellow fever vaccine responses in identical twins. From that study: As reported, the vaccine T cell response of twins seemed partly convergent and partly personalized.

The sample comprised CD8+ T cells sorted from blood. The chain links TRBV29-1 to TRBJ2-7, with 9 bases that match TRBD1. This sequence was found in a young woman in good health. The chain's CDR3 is CSARTGVSYEQYF. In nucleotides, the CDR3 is TGCAGCGCCCGGACAGGGGTATCCTACGAGCAGTACTTC.